Below are 26 T cell receptor beta chains sequenced from a single sample in a study of T cells after posttransplantation cyclophosphamide. Measured with immunoSEQ multiplex PCR; TCRdb has only the in-frame clones, and not every one. The data list 24,000 or so clones, none observed once; approximately 4.7% falls to the top ten. The sample taken for sequencing was PBMCs. These receptors were taken from a woman aged 50 to 60 in good health, CMV-negative, and a related stem cell transplant donor.

Ten or more counts support this clone. The rearrangement joins TRBV5-6 to TRBJ2-7; D uncertain. The germline CDR1 and CDR2 sequences are SGHDT and YYEEEE. The length of the CDR3 is 15 residues. The V and J ends lost 6 bases and 3 bases respectively, with 19 bases between them. The CDR3 DNA sequence: TGTGCCAGCAACCCCCACCACCTCCTAAACTACGAGCAGTACTTC. Amino acids: CASNPHHLLNYEQYF.

This clone showed up many times. The gene calls are TRBV9 and TRBJ2-5; D is uncertain. Trimming shortened V by 4 bases and J by 1 base, and 17 bases separated the two germline ends. Per germline, CDR1 SGDLS and CDR2 YYNGEE. This CDR3 spans 16 amino acids. In DNA, the CDR3 is TGTGCCAGCAGCCCTCGTTTTATAGGCGGCCAAGAGACCCAGTACTTC. Its protein is CASSPRFIGGQETQYF.

This clone has a count of ten or more. The chain combines TRBV10-3 with TRBJ1-3, with no clear D. This CDR3 contains 15 residues. V lost 11 bases and J 0 bases, leaving 17 bases between the germline ends. Germline V CDR1 and CDR2: ENHRY, SYGVKD. CDR3 in amino acids: CAANNRGGSGNTIYF. CDR3 DNA: TGTGCCGCAAACAATAGAGGCGGCTCTGGAAACACCATATATTTT.

Many counts were recorded for this clone. The chain links TRBV18 to TRBJ1-1; D is possibly TRBD1 (5 bases). The germline V gene encodes CDR1 KGHSH and CDR2 LQKENI. CDR3 length equals 16 residues. The V and J ends lost 2 bases and 0 bases respectively, with 13 bases between them. The CDR3 bases are TGTGCCAGCTCACCAAGATTCGACAGACTGAACACTGAAGCTTTCTTT. It codes for CASSPRFDRLNTEAFF.

Many counts were recorded for this clone. The chain couples TRBV28 to TRBJ1-1; TRBD1 aligns across 11 bases. The J segment lost 5 bases and the V segment lost 6 bases, leaving 8 bases of the junction unmatched. The CDR3 runs to 15 residues. Germline CDR1 reads MDHEN; CDR2 reads SYDVKM. The CDR3 reads CASSAGTGGFTEAFF. CDR3 in DNA: TGTGCCAGCAGCGCCGGGACAGGGGGTTTTACTGAAGCTTTCTTT.

This clone was observed at least ten times. This chain connects TRBV18 to TRBJ1-4, with 7 bases matching TRBD1. The J segment lost 8 bases and the V segment lost 6 bases, leaving 6 bases of the junction unmatched. The CDR3 loop spans 13 amino acids. The germline gives CDR1 KGHSH, CDR2 LQKENI. CDR3 DNA sequence: TGTGCCAGCTCGACAGGGCCAGGCGAAAAACTGTTTTTT. This sequence encodes CASSTGPGEKLFF.

This clone was counted many times. The chain combines TRBV18 with TRBJ2-6; D is unresolved. Germline loops: CDR1 KGHSH, CDR2 LQKENI. V was clipped by 4 bases and J by 2 bases, with 6 bases between them. There are 14 residues in the CDR3. CDR3 region: CASSLGTGANVLTF. In nucleotides, the CDR3 is TGTGCCAGCTCACTGGGCACTGGGGCCAACGTCCTGACTTTC.

Many counts were recorded for this clone. The genes are TRBV4-2 and TRBJ2-7, with TRBD2 matching over 8 bases. V was pared by 1 base and J by 5 bases, with 10 bases of the junction left unmatched. Germline CDR1 is LGHNA and CDR2 is YNFKEQ. The CDR3 spans 16 residues. The CDR3 region has the DNA TGTGCCAGCAGCCAAGGACCCCGGGGGGGTGTCGACGAGCAGTACTTC. Residues: CASSQGPRGGVDEQYF.

This clone was detected many times. The chain carries TRBV2 and TRBJ2-6; D call uncertain. The germline V gene encodes CDR1 SNHLY and CDR2 FYNNEI. The CDR3 is 13 amino acids. Trimming left V 6 bases short and J 0 bases short, with 3 bases between. CDR3 nucleotide sequence: TGTGCCAGCAGGTACTCTGGGGCCAACGTCCTGACTTTC. Amino acid sequence: CASRYSGANVLTF. Looking up the rest from reference TRBV2 and TRBJ2-6 gives the full variable domain: EPEVTQTPSHQVTQMGQEVILRCVPISNHLYFYWYRQILGQKVEFLVSFYNNEISEKSEIFDDQFSVERPDGSNFTLKIRSTKLEDSAMYFCASRYSGANVLTFGAGSRLTVL.

The sample holds many counts of this clone. J is TRBJ2-5 and V is TRBV2; D is perhaps TRBD1 (6 bases). Germline V lookup: CDR1 SNHLY, CDR2 FYNNEI. V gave up 7 bases and J gave up 2 bases, with 17 bases separating them. The length of the CDR3 is 15 residues. This chain's CDR3 is CASMGAVTSQETQYF. CDR3 DNA sequence: TGTGCCAGCATGGGGGCGGTAACTTCTCAAGAGACCCAGTACTTC.

This clone occurred many times. V and J are TRBV2 and TRBJ1-2; tentatively, D is TRBD1 (6 bases). Trimming removed 6 bases from V and 4 bases from J, with 27 bases in between. CDR3 size: 18 residues. Germline loops: CDR1 SNHLY, CDR2 FYNNEI. The CDR3 DNA is TGTGCCAGCAGGAACATTCAAAAGGGGGGGGGCGGTGGCTATGGCTACACCTTC. It encodes CASRNIQKGGGGGYGYTF.

This clone was found many times. This chain connects TRBV6-5 to TRBJ2-7; 7 bases match TRBD2. This CDR3 contains 15 residues. CDR1 is MNHEY, CDR2 SVGAGI, per germline. The trim removed 2 bases at V and 2 bases at J, leaving 6 bases unmatched. The CDR3 protein is CASSYAPGTTYEQYF. CDR3 DNA: TGTGCCAGCAGTTACGCGCCCGGGACTACCTACGAGCAGTACTTC.

In its sample, this clone was seen many times. The rearrangement joins TRBV6-6 to TRBJ1-6; D may be TRBD1 (5 bases). Trimming removed 6 bases at V and 6 bases at J, with 6 bases between. The germline gives CDR1 MNHNY, CDR2 SVGAGI (reference sequence). The CDR3 runs to 12 residues. In nucleotides, the CDR3 is TGTGCCAGCAGCAGGGTTAATTCACCCCTCCACTTT. This translates into CASSRVNSPLHF.

At least ten counts were recorded for this clone. This chain links TRBV7-2 with TRBJ1-5; tentatively, D is TRBD1 (6 bases). The CDR3 extends over 16 amino acids. The germline gives CDR1 SGHTA, CDR2 FQGNSA. Trimming shortened V by 1 base and J by 0 bases, and 10 bases separated the two germline ends. The CDR3 spells CASSLVGAHSNQPQHF. As DNA, the CDR3 is TGTGCCAGCAGCTTAGTGGGGGCTCATAGCAATCAGCCCCAGCATTTT.

The sample holds many counts of this clone. J is TRBJ2-5 and V is TRBV18, with D possibly matching TRBD1 (6 bases). With 3 bases removed from V and 5 bases from J, the gap between germline ends came to 34 bases. Germline CDR1 and CDR2: KGHSH and LQKENI. CDR3 length: 21 residues. Written as DNA, the CDR3 is TGTGCCAGCTCACCCCGGACAGTTTTTGCCCTAGATGGGCCTAAGCGGGAGACCCAGTACTTC. Amino acids: CASSPRTVFALDGPKRETQYF.

The table lists this clone with many counts. The gene calls are TRBV5-1 and TRBJ2-5, with D perhaps matching TRBD2 (6 bases). V was clipped by 0 bases and J by 0 bases, with 6 bases between them. Germline V gene sequence: CDR1 SGHRS, CDR2 YFSETQ. The CDR3 has 14 amino acids. The CDR3 nucleotides read TGCGCCAGCAGCTTGGGGGACTACCAAGAGACCCAGTACTTC. Its translation: CASSLGDYQETQYF.

This clone was picked up many times. V is TRBV28 and J is TRBJ1-5; D uncertain. Germline-derived CDR1 and CDR2 are MDHEN and SYDVKM. This CDR3 is built from 16 residues. Trimming took off 2 bases at V and 6 bases at J, with 17 bases between the two ends. CDR3: CASSLLGRRLGQPQHF. The CDR3 DNA is TGTGCCAGCAGTTTACTTGGCAGGCGTTTGGGTCAGCCCCAGCATTTT.

This clone was detected a few times. The CDR3 protein is CASSHLSRGPHF. The CDR3 DNA reads as TGCGCCAGCAGTCACCTATCCAGAGGTCCCCACTTT. The chain recombines TRBV23-1 with TRBJ1-6, with D uncertain. TRBV23-1 is identified as an open reading frame with a role that is uncertain. Trimming took 3 bases from V and 18 from J, leaving 15 bases between them. The CDR3 spans 12 residues.

This clone has at least ten counts. The chain combines TRBV19 with TRBJ2-3; no definite D call. Trimming cost V 5 bases and J 2 bases, with 14 bases left between them. Germline V gives CDR1 LNHDA, CDR2 SQIVND (reference sequence). The CDR3 runs 15 residues. CDR3 in amino acids: CASSDKLFVTDTQYF. CDR3 nucleotide sequence: TGTGCCAGTAGTGACAAACTGTTTGTCACAGATACGCAGTATTTT.

This clone showed up many times. The rearrangement links TRBV27 to TRBJ1-2; D unresolved. Per the germline V gene, CDR1 is MNHEY and CDR2 is SMNVEV (reference sequence). V was trimmed by 2 bases and J by 1 base, leaving 8 bases between them. The CDR3 is made up of 14 amino acids. CDR3 loop: CASSLREGNYGYTF. In DNA form, the CDR3 reads TGTGCCAGCAGTTTACGTGAGGGTAACTATGGCTACACCTTC.

In its sample, this clone was seen many times. The CDR3 region has the DNA TGTGCCAGCACCCGCGGGGGGGGCAATCAGCCCCAGCATTTT. It yields the protein CASTRGGGNQPQHF. This chain connects TRBV6-5 to TRBJ1-5; D is perhaps TRBD1 (5 bases). V dropped 7 bases and J dropped 2 bases, with 12 bases sitting between them. Per the germline V gene, CDR1 is MNHEY and CDR2 is SVGAGI. The CDR3 contains 14 residues.

This clone appeared many times. J is TRBJ2-5 and V is TRBV5-1, with 9 bases identical to TRBD1. The J segment lost 1 base and the V segment lost 2 bases, leaving 12 bases of the junction unmatched. CDR1 is SGHRS, CDR2 YFSETQ, per germline. The CDR3 consists of 18 residues. This CDR3 is CASSLPGTGHSSQETQYF. Here the CDR3 DNA reads TGCGCCAGCAGCTTACCCGGGACAGGGCATTCGTCCCAAGAGACCCAGTACTTC. Based on the CDR3 plus reference TRBV5-1 and TRBJ2-5, the full variable domain is KAGVTQTPRYLIKTRGQQVTLSCSPISGHRSVSWYQQTPGQGLQFLFEYFSETQRNKGNFPGRFSGRQFSNSRSEMNVSTLELGDSALYLCASSLPGTGHSSQETQYFGPGTRLLVL.

This clone was found many times. The V gene is TRBV19, the J gene TRBJ2-1; tentatively, D is TRBD2 (6 bases). Trimming removed 6 bases at V and 9 bases at J, with 12 bases between. This CDR3 is 12 amino acids long. The V gene's germline CDR1 is LNHDA and CDR2 SQIVND (reference sequence). The CDR3 reads CASSPGVSEQFF. DNA of the CDR3: TGTGCCAGTAGCCCGGGGGTCTCTGAGCAGTTCTTC.

This clone was seen ten or more times. The chain is built from TRBV15 and TRBJ2-1, with D possibly TRBD2 on 6 matching bases. Germline-derived CDR1 and CDR2 are LNHNV and YYDKDF (reference sequence). The CDR3 contains 15 residues. With 5 bases removed from V and 2 bases from J, the gap between germline ends came to 13 bases. Here the CDR3 reads CATSSERGTYNEQFF. The CDR3 region has the DNA TGTGCCACCAGCTCAGAACGGGGGACCTACAATGAGCAGTTCTTC. The full variable domain, in which reference TRBV15 and TRBJ2-1 provide the parts outside the CDR3, is DAMVIQNPRYQVTQFGKPVTLSCSQTLNHNVMYWYQQKSSQAPKLLFHYYDKDFNNEADTPDNFQSRRPNTSFCFLDIRSPGLGDTAMYLCATSSERGTYNEQFFGPGTRLTVL.

This clone was seen many times. The rearrangement uses TRBV5-4 and TRBJ2-1; perhaps TRBD2 as D (5 bases). Trimming left V 2 bases short and J 0 bases short, with 12 bases between. The germline V gene has CDR1 SGHNT and CDR2 YYREEE (reference sequence). This CDR3 has 16 amino acids. CDR3: CASSLDYDPSYNEQFF. In DNA, the CDR3 is TGTGCCAGCAGCTTAGACTATGACCCCTCCTACAATGAGCAGTTCTTC. Full variable domain (missing parts from reference TRBV5-4 and TRBJ2-1): ETGVTQSPTHLIKTRGQQVTLRCSSQSGHNTVSWYQQALGQGPQFIFQYYREEENGRGNFPPRFSGLQFPNYSSELNVNALELDDSALYLCASSLDYDPSYNEQFFGPGTRLTVL.

In its sample, this clone was seen many times. J is TRBJ2-6 and V is TRBV6-4; D might be TRBD1 (5 bases). The CDR3 contains 15 residues. Trimming cost V 3 bases and J 3 bases, with 9 bases left between them. Germline CDR1 MRHNA, CDR2 SNTAGT. In DNA, the CDR3 is TGTGCCAGCAGTGAAGGGGTAGATGGGGCCAACGTCCTGACTTTC. As protein: CASSEGVDGANVLTF.